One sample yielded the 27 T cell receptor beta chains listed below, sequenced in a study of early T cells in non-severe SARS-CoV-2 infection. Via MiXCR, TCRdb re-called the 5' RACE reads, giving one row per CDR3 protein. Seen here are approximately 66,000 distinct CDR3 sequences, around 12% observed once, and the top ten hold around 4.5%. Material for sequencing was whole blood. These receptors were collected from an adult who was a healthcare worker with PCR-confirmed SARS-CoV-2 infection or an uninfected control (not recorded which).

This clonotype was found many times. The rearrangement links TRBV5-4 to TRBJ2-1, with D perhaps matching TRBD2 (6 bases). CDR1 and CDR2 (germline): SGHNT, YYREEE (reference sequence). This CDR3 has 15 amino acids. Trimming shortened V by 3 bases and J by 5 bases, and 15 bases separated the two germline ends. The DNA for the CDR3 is TGTGCCAGCAGCTCCGGTACTAGCAGAAACAATGAGCAGTTCTTC. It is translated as CASSSGTSRNNEQFF.

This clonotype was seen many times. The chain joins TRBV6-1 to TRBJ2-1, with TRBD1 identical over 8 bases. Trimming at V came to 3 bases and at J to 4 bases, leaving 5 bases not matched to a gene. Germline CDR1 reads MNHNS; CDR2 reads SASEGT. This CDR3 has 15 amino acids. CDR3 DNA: TGTGCCAGCAGTGAGGGGACAGGTGAATACAATGAGCAGTTCTTC. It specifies CASSEGTGEYNEQFF.

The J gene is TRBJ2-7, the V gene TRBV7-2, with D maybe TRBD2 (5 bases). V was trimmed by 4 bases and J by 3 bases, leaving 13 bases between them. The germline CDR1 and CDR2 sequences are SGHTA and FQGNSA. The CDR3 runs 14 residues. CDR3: CASSSTRSVYEQYF. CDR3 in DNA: TGTGCCAGCAGCTCCACCCGTAGCGTCTACGAGCAGTACTTC.

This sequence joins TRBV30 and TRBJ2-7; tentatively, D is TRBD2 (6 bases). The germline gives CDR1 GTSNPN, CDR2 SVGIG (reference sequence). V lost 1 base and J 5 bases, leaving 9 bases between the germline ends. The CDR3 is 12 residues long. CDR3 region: CAWSAPGDEQYF. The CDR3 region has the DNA TGTGCCTGGAGTGCGCCGGGGGACGAGCAGTACTTC.

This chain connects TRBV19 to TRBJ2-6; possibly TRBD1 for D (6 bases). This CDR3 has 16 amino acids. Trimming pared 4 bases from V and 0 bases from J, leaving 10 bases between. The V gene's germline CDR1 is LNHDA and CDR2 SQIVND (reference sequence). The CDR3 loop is CASSTDRTSGANVLTF. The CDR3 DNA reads TGTGCCAGTAGTACGGACAGAACCTCTGGGGCCAACGTCCTGACTTTC.

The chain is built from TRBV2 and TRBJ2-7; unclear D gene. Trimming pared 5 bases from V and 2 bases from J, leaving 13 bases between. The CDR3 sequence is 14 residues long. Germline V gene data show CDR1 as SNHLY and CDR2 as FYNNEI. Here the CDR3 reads CASSRPPEAYEQYF. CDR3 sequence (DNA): TGTGCCAGCAGTCGACCCCCAGAAGCCTACGAGCAGTACTTC. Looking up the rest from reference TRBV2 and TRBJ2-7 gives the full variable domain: EPEVTQTPSHQVTQMGQEVILRCVPISNHLYFYWYRQILGQKVEFLVSFYNNEISEKSEIFDDQFSVERPDGSNFTLKIRSTKLEDSAMYFCASSRPPEAYEQYFGPGTRLTVT.

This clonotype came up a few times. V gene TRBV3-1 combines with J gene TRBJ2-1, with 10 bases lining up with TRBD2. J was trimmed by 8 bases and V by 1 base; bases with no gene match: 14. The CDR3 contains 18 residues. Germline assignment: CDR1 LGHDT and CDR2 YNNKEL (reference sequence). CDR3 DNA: TGTGCCAGCAGCCAAGGGGGGTTGTGGACTAGCGGTCGGGATGAGCAGTTCTTC. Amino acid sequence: CASSQGGLWTSGRDEQFF.

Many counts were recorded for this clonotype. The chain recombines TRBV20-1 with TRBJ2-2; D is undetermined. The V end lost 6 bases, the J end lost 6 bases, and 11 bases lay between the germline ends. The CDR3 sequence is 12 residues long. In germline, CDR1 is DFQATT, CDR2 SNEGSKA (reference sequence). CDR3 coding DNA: TGCAGTGCGACCTCCCCAGCCGGGGAGCTGTTTTTT. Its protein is CSATSPAGELFF.

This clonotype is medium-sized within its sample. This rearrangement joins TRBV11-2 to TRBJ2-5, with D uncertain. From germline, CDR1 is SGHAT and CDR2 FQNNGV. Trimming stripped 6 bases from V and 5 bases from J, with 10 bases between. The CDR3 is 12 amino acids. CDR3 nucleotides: TGTGCCAGCAGTCCACCCGGCGAGACCCAGTACTTC. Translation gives CASSPPGETQYF.

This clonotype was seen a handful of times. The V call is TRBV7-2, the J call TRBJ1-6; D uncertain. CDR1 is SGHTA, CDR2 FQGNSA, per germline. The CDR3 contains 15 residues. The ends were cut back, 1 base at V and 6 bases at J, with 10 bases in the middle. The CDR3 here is CASSLGWSGNSPLHF. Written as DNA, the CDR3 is TGTGCCAGCAGCTTAGGGTGGAGTGGTAATTCACCCCTCCACTTT.

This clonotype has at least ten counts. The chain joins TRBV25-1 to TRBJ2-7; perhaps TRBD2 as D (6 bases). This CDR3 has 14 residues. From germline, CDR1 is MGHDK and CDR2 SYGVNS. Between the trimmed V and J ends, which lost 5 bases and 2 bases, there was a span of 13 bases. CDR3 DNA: TGTGCCAGCAGTAGGGAGGAGTTCCCCTACGAGCAGTACTTC. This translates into CASSREEFPYEQYF.

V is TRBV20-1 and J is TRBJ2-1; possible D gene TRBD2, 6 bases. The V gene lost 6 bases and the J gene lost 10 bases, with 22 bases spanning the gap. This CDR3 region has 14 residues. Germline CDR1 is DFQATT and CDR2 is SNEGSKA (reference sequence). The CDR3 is CSASNPGGKGEQFF. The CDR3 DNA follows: TGCAGTGCCTCCAACCCTGGGGGGAAGGGAGAGCAGTTCTTC.

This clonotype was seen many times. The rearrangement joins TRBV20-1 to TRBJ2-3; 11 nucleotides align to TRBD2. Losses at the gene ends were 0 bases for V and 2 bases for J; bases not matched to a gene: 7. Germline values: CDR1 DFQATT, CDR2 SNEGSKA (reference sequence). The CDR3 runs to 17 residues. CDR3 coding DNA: TGCAGTGCTAGAGATCCCCGACTAGCGGGGACCACAGATACGCAGTATTTT. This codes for CSARDPRLAGTTDTQYF.

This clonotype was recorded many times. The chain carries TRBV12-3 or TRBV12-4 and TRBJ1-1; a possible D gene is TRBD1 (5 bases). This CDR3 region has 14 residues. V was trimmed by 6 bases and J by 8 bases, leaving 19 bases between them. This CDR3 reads CASRLDSLGTEAFF. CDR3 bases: TGTGCCAGCAGACTTGACAGCCTGGGGACCGAAGCTTTCTTT.

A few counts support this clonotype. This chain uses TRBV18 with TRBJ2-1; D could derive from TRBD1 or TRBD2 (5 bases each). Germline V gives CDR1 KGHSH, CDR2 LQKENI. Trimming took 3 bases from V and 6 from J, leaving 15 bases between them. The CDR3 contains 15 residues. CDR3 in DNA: TGTGCCAGCTCACCCTTAGGGACCGAGGCCAATGAGCAGTTCTTC. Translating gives CASSPLGTEANEQFF.

The CDR3 DNA is TGTGCCAGCAGCTTACAGGCCTTGTACGAGCAGGACACTGAAGCTTTCTTT. It translates to CASSLQALYEQDTEAFF. V is TRBV7-9 and J is TRBJ1-1; no clear D. The CDR3 is 17 residues long. V was clipped by 2 bases and J by 3 bases, with 19 bases between them. Germline CDR1 reads SEHNR; CDR2 reads FQNEAQ (reference sequence).

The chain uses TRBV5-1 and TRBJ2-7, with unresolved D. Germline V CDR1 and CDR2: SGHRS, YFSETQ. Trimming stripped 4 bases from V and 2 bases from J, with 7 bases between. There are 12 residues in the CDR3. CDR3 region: CASSLSTYEQYF. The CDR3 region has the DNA TGCGCCAGCAGCCTATCCACCTACGAGCAGTACTTC. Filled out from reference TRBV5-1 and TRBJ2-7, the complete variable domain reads KAGVTQTPRYLIKTRGQQVTLSCSPISGHRSVSWYQQTPGQGLQFLFEYFSETQRNKGNFPGRFSGRQFSNSRSEMNVSTLELGDSALYLCASSLSTYEQYFGPGTRLTVT.

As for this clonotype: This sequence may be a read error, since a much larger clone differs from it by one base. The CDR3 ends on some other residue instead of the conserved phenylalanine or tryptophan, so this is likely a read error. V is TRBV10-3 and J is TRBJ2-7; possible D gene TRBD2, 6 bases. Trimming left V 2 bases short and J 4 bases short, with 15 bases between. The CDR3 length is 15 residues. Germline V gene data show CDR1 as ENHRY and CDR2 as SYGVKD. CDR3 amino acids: CAISEQQVAGYEQYY. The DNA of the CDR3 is TGTGCCATCAGTGAGCAACAGGTGGCGGGATACGAGCAGTACTAC.

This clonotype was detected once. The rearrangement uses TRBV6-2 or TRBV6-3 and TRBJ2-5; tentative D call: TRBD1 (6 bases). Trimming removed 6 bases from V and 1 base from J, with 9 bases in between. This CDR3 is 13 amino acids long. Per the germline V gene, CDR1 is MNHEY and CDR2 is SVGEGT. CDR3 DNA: TGTGCCAGCAGAGGGACAAGCCAAGAGACCCAGTACTTC. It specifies CASRGTSQETQYF.

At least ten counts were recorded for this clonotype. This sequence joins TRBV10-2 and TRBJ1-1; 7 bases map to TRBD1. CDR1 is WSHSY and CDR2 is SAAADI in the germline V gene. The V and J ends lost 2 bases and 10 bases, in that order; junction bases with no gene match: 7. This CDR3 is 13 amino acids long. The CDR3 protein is CASSETTGAAAFF. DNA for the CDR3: TGCGCCAGCAGTGAGACCACAGGGGCGGCAGCTTTCTTT.

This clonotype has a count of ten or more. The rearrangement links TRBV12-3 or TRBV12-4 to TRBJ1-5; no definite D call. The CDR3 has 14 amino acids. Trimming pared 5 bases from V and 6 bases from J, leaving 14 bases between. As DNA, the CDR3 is TGTGCCAGCAGTACATCGTTGACGGGTCAGCCCCAGCATTTT. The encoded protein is CASSTSLTGQPQHF.

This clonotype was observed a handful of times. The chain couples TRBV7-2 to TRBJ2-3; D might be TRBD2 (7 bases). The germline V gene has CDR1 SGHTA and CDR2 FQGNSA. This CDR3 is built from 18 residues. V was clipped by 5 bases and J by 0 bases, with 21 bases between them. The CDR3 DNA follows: TGTGCCAGCAGCCTCCGTGGTCGCGGGGGCCCAAGCACAGATACGCAGTATTTT. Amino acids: CASSLRGRGGPSTDTQYF.

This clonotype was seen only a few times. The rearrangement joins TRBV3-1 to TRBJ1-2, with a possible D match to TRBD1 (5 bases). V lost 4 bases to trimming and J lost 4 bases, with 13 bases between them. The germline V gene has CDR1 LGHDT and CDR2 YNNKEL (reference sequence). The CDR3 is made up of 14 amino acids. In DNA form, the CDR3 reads TGTGCCAGCAGCCCCCTCCTAGGGACCTATGGCTACACCTTC. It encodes CASSPLLGTYGYTF.

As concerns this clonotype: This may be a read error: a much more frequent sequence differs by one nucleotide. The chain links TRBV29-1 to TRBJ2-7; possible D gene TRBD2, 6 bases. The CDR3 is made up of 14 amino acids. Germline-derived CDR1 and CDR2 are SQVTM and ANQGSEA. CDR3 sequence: CSVDGGANPYERYF. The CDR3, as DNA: TGCAGCGTTGATGGCGGGGCCAACCCCTACGAGCGGTACTTC.

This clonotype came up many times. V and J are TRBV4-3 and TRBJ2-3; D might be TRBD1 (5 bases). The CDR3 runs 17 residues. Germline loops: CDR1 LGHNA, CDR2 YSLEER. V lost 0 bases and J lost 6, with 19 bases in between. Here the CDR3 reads CASSQDASRSRQDTQYF. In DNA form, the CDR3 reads TGCGCCAGCAGCCAAGACGCATCTCGGTCCCGACAGGATACGCAGTATTTT.

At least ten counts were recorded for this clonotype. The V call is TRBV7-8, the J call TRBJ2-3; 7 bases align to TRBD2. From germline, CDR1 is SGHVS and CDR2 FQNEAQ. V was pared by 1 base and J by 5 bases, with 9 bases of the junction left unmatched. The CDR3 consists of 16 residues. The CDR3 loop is CASSLEGGGGGDTQYF. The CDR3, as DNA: TGTGCCAGCAGCTTAGAAGGCGGCGGGGGTGGAGATACGCAGTATTTT.

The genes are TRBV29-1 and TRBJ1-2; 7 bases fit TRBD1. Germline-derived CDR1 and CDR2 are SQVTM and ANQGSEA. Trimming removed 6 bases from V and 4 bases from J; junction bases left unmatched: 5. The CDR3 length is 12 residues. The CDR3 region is CSVGTDLYGYTF. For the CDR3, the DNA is TGCAGCGTCGGGACAGATCTCTATGGCTACACCTTC.